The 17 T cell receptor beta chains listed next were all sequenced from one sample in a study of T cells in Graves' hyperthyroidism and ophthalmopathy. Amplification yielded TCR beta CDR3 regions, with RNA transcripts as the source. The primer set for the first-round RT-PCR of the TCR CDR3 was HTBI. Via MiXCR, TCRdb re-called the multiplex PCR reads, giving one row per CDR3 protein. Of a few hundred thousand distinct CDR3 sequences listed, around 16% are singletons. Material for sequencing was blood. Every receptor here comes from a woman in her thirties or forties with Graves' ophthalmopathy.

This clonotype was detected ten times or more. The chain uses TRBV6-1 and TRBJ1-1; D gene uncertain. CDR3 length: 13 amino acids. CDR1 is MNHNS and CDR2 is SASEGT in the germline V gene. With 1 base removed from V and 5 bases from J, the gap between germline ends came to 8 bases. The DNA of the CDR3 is TGTGCCAGCAGTGAAGAGGCAGTTACTGAAGCTTTCTTT. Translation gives CASSEEAVTEAFF.

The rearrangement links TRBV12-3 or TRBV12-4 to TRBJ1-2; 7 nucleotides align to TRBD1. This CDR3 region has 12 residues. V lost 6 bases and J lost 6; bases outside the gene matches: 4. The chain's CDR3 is CASSPGGNGYTF. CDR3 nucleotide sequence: TGTGCCAGCAGCCCAGGGGGAAATGGCTACACCTTC.

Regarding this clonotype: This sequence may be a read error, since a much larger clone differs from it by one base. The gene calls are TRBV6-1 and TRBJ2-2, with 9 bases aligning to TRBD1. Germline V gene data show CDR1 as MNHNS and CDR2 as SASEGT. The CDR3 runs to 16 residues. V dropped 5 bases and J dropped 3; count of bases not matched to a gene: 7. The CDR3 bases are TGTGCCAGCAGTCCATCCGGGACAGGGTACACCGGGGAGCTGTTTTTT. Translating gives CASSPSGTGYTGELFF.

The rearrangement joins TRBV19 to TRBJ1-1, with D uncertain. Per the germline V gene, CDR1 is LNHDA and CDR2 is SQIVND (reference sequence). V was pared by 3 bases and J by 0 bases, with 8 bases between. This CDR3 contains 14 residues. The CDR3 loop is CASSMAPMNTEAFF. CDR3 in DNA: TGTGCCAGTAGTATGGCTCCGATGAACACTGAAGCTTTCTTT.

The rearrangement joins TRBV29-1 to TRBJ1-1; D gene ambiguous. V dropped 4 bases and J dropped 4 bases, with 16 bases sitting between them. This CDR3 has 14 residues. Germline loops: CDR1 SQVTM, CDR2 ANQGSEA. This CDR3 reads CSVAPESMSTEAFF. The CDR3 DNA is TGCAGCGTTGCTCCAGAATCCATGAGCACTGAAGCTTTCTTT.

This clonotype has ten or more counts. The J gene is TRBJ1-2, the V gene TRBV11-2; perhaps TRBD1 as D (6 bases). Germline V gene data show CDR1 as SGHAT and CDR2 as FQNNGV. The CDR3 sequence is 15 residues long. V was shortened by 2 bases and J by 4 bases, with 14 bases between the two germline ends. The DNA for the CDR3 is TGTGCCAGCAGCTTACAGGGGTTTGAGGGCTATGGCTACACCTTC. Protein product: CASSLQGFEGYGYTF. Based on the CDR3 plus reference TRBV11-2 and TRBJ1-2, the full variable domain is EAGVAQSPRYKIIEKRQSVAFWCNPISGHATLYWYQQILGQGPKLLIQFQNNGVVDDSQLPKDRFSAERLKGVDSTLKIQPAKLEDSAVYLCASSLQGFEGYGYTFGSGTRLTVV.

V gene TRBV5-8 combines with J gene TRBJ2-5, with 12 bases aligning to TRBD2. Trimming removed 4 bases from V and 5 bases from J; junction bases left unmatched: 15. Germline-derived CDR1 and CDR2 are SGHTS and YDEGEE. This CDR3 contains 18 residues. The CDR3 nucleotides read TGTGCCAGCAGCCGTCGACTAGCGGGGGCCCCGGGATCGGAGACCCAGTACTTC. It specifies CASSRRLAGAPGSETQYF.

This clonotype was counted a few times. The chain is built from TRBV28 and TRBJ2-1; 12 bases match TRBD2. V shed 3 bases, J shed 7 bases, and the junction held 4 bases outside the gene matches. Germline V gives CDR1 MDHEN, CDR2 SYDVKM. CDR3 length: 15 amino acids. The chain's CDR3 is CASSLTSGGTNEQFF. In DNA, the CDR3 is TGTGCCAGCAGTTTGACTAGCGGGGGAACTAATGAGCAGTTCTTC.

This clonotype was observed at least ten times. The CDR3 loop is CSARDPTGKHTDTQYF. Written as DNA, the CDR3 is TGCAGTGCTAGAGATCCGACCGGGAAGCACACAGATACGCAGTATTTT. This rearrangement joins TRBV20-1 to TRBJ2-3, with D possibly matching TRBD2 (5 bases). Per the germline V gene, CDR1 is DFQATT and CDR2 is SNEGSKA (reference sequence). The CDR3 length is 16 residues. V lost 0 bases, J lost 2 bases, and 15 bases lay in between.

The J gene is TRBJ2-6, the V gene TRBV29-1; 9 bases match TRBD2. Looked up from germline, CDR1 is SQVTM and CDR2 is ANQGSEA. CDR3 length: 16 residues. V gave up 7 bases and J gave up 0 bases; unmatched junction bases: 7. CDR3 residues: CSASSGISSGANVLTF. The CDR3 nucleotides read TGCAGCGCTTCTAGCGGGATTTCCTCTGGGGCCAACGTCCTGACTTTC.

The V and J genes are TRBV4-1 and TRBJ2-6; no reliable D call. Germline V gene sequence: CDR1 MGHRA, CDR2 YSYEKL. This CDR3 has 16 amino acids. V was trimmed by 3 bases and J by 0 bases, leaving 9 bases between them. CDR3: CASSQVQSSGANVLTF. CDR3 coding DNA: TGCGCCAGCAGCCAGGTACAGAGCTCTGGGGCCAACGTCCTGACTTTC.

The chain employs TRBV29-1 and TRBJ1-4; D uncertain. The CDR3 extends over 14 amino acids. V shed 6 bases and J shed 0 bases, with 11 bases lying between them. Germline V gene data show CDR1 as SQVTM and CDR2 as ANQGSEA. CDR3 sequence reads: CSVADPATNEKLFF. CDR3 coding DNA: TGCAGCGTAGCCGACCCGGCAACTAATGAAAAACTGTTTTTT.

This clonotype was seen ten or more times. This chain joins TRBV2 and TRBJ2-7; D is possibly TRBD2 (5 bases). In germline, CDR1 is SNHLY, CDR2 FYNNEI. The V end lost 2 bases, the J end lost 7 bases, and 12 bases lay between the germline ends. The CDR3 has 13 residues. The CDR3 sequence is CASSENLAGEQYF. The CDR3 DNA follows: TGTGCCAGCAGTGAAAATCTAGCCGGGGAGCAGTACTTC.

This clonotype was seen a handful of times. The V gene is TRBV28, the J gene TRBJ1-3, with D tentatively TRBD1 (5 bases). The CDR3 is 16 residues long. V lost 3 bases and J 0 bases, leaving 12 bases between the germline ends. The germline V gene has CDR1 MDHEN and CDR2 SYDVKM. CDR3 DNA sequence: TGTGCCAGCAGTTTGCAGGGACCAAACTCTGGAAACACCATATATTTT. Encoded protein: CASSLQGPNSGNTIYF.

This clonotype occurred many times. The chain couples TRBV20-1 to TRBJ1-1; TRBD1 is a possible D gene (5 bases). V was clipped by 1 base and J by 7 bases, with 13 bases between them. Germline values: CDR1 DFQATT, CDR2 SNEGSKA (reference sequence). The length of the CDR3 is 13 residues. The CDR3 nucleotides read TGCAGTGCTAGAGGTACACAGGTACTTGAAGCTTTCTTT. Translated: CSARGTQVLEAFF.

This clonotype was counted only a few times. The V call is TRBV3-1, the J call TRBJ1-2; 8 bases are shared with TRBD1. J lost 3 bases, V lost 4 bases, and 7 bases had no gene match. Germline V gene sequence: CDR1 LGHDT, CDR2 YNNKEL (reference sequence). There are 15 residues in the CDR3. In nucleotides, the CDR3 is TGTGCCAGCAGCCCGACGGACAGGGTTTACTATGGCTACACCTTC. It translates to CASSPTDRVYYGYTF.

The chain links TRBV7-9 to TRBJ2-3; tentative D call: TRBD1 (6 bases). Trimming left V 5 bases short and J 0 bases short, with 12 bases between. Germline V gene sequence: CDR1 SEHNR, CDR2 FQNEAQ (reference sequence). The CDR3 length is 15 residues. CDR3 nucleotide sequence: TGTGCCAGCAGCCCTTCGGACAGTAGCACAGATACGCAGTATTTT. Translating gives CASSPSDSSTDTQYF.